This T cell receptor beta chain was documented in a study of T cell clones after liver transplantation. On the study more broadly: Samples came from ITN030ST, which attempted immunosuppression withdrawal within 2 years of liver transplantation.

The assay was immunoSEQ multiplex PCR, and TCRdb's table has in-frame clones only and misses some. The sample includes tens of thousands of clones, 60% to 80% seen only once; the top ten take 8% to 10%. The CDR3 length is 15 residues. J was trimmed by 6 bases and V by 5 bases; bases with no gene match: 3. Germline V gene lookup returns CDR1 SGHTA and CDR2 FQGNSA. This clone has only a few counts. The chain uses TRBV7-2 and TRBJ2-1, with 14 bases aligning to TRBD2. The clonotype was recovered from a human patient who received a liver transplant. Part of the T cell pool may stem from the graft donor. Specimen: CD4+ T cells from blood, collected at the 22-month timepoint. CDR3 nucleotides: TGTGCCAGCAGCGTGACTAGCGGGGGGGCCAATGAGCAGTTCTTC. It yields the protein CASSVTSGGANEQFF.